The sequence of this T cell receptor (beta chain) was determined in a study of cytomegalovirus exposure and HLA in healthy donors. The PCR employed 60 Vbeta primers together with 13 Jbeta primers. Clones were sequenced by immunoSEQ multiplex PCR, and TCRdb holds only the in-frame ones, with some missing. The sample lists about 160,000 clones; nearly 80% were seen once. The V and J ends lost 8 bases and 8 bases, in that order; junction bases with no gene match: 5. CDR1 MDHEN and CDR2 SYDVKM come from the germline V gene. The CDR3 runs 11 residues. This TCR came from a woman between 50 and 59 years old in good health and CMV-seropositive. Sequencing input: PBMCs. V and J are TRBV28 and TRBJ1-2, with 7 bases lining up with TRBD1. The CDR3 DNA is TGTGCCAGCGGGACAGCATACGGCTACACCTTC. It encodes CASGTAYGYTF.